The rows below give T cell receptor beta chains drawn from one sample of a study of blood T cell repertoires in COVID-19. Measured with immunoSEQ multiplex PCR; TCRdb has only the in-frame clones, and not every one. The top ten hold approximately 6% of the sample, which has approximately 200,000 clones, about 85% seen once. The sequencing sample was made of peripheral blood. These TCRs come from a woman aged 40 to 50 with COVID-19, enrolled during active disease. CDR3s include the opening cysteine and the closing phenylalanine or tryptophan. The D gene is left open where the match is weak. Part of the rows lack a size; the others show once, few, many or a class for expanded clones.

CDR3nt: TGCGCCAGCAGCCGGGACAGTACCTTCGTCTATGGCTACACCTTC
CDR3aa: CASSRDSTFVYGYTF
abundance: .
d_gene: TRBD1
j_gene: TRBJ1-2
v_gene: TRBV5-1

CDR3nt: TGTGCCAGCTCACCACGTCTACAGGGGAGCTCCTACGAGCAGTACTTC
CDR3aa: CASSPRLQGSSYEQYF
abundance: .
d_gene: TRBD1
j_gene: TRBJ2-7
v_gene: TRBV18

CDR3nt: TGTGCCAGCAGCGTATATCAGCGGGAGGTGTCCAATGAGCAGTTCTTC
CDR3aa: CASSVYQREVSNEQFF
abundance: once
d_gene: TRBD2
j_gene: TRBJ2-1
v_gene: TRBV9

CDR3nt: TGCGCCACAGGGACAGTTAACACCGGGGAGCTGTTTTTT
CDR3aa: CATGTVNTGELFF
abundance: .
d_gene: TRBD1
j_gene: TRBJ2-2
v_gene: TRBV5-1

CDR3nt: TGTGCCAGCAGCCCTGGGGGGAGCCTTGAGACCCAGTACTTC
CDR3aa: CASSPGGSLETQYF
abundance: .
d_gene: .
j_gene: TRBJ2-5
v_gene: TRBV11-3

CDR3nt: TGTGCCAGCAGCGCGCGACTAGCGGGAGGGGTGAAGAATGAGCAGTTCTTC
CDR3aa: CASSARLAGGVKNEQFF
abundance: .
d_gene: TRBD2
j_gene: TRBJ2-1
v_gene: TRBV9

CDR3nt: TGTGCCAGCTCAAAGGAGCCGGGGACCGGGGAGCTGTTTTTT
CDR3aa: CASSKEPGTGELFF
abundance: .
d_gene: .
j_gene: TRBJ2-2
v_gene: TRBV18

CDR3nt: TGTGCCAGCAGCTCCAGGACAGGGAACACTGAAGCTTTCTTT
CDR3aa: CASSSRTGNTEAFF
abundance: .
d_gene: TRBD1
j_gene: TRBJ1-1
v_gene: TRBV3-1/TRBV3-2

CDR3nt: TGTGCCAGCAGCTTAGGACTAGGCACCGGGGAGCTGTTTTTT
CDR3aa: CASSLGLGTGELFF
abundance: .
d_gene: TRBD2
j_gene: TRBJ2-2
v_gene: TRBV7-3

CDR3nt: TGTGCCATCAGGGGGGTAGCGGGAGATCGGAGCGGGGAGCTGTTTTTT
CDR3aa: CAIRGVAGDRSGELFF
abundance: .
d_gene: TRBD2
j_gene: TRBJ2-2
v_gene: TRBV10-3

CDR3nt: TGCAGCGTTGAGGGGGACAGGGGGGCCACCGGGGAGCTGTTTTTT
CDR3aa: CSVEGDRGATGELFF
abundance: .
d_gene: TRBD1
j_gene: TRBJ2-2
v_gene: TRBV29-1

CDR3nt: TGCGCCAGCAGCTTGCAGACTAGCGGGATAGATGAGCAGTTCTTC
CDR3aa: CASSLQTSGIDEQFF
abundance: .
d_gene: TRBD2
j_gene: TRBJ2-1
v_gene: TRBV5-1

CDR3nt: TGTGCCAGCAGTTCGAGCGACAGGGTCCTCAATCAGCCCCAGCATTTT
CDR3aa: CASSSSDRVLNQPQHF
abundance: .
d_gene: TRBD1
j_gene: TRBJ1-5
v_gene: TRBV2

CDR3nt: TGTGCCACCAGTGATCCCTCCGGGCGGGGGGGCCGAGATGAGCAGTTCTTC
CDR3aa: CATSDPSGRGGRDEQFF
abundance: .
d_gene: TRBD2
j_gene: TRBJ2-1
v_gene: TRBV24-1

CDR3nt: TGTGCCAGCGCAGGACAGGAGTTCACCGGGGAGCTGTTTTTT
CDR3aa: CASAGQEFTGELFF
abundance: .
d_gene: TRBD1
j_gene: TRBJ2-2
v_gene: TRBV25-1

CDR3nt: TGTGCCAGCAGCCAAGTTTGGACAATGTCCTACGAGCAGTACTTC
CDR3aa: CASSQVWTMSYEQYF
abundance: few
d_gene: .
j_gene: TRBJ2-7
v_gene: TRBV14

CDR3nt: TGCGCCAGCAGCTTAGATAGTCCTCCCAAAAACATTCAGTACTTC
CDR3aa: CASSLDSPPKNIQYF
abundance: .
d_gene: .
j_gene: TRBJ2-4
v_gene: TRBV5-1

CDR3nt: TGTGCCAGCAGTTTCTCGGGAACTAATGAAAAACTGTTTTTT
CDR3aa: CASSFSGTNEKLFF
abundance: .
d_gene: .
j_gene: TRBJ1-4
v_gene: TRBV27

CDR3nt: TGTGCCAGCGTACTAGCGGGGTACAATGAGCAGTTCTTC
CDR3aa: CASVLAGYNEQFF
abundance: .
d_gene: TRBD2
j_gene: TRBJ2-1
v_gene: TRBV28

CDR3nt: TGTGCCAGCAGCTGGACAGGGAGGACTGAAGCTTTCTTT
CDR3aa: CASSWTGRTEAFF
abundance: .
d_gene: TRBD1
j_gene: TRBJ1-1
v_gene: TRBV27

CDR3nt: TGTGCCAGCAGCCAACGGACTGGTGAGCAGTTCTTC
CDR3aa: CASSQRTGEQFF
abundance: few
d_gene: .
j_gene: TRBJ2-1
v_gene: TRBV11-2

CDR3nt: TGTGCCAGCAGCTGGAGCCGGGAGGCCCTCTACACCTTC
CDR3aa: CASSWSREALYTF
abundance: .
d_gene: .
j_gene: TRBJ1-2
v_gene: TRBV6-2/TRBV6-3

CDR3nt: TGTGCCAGCAGTACACAGGGGGCGAGGACTGAAGCTTTCTTT
CDR3aa: CASSTQGARTEAFF
abundance: few
d_gene: TRBD1
j_gene: TRBJ1-1
v_gene: TRBV5-4

CDR3nt: TGTGCCAGCAGCTTAGATCTTGGACAGAGTGAAAAACTGTTTTTT
CDR3aa: CASSLDLGQSEKLFF
abundance: .
d_gene: .
j_gene: TRBJ1-4
v_gene: TRBV11-2

CDR3nt: TGCGCCAGCAGCACCGATAGCGATTACGAGCAGTACTTC
CDR3aa: CASSTDSDYEQYF
abundance: .
d_gene: .
j_gene: TRBJ2-7
v_gene: TRBV5-1

CDR3nt: TGTGCCAGCAGCAACCCGGGACAGGGGCGGAACACTGAAGCTTTCTTT
CDR3aa: CASSNPGQGRNTEAFF
abundance: .
d_gene: TRBD1
j_gene: TRBJ1-1
v_gene: TRBV6-2/TRBV6-3

CDR3nt: TGTGCCAGCAGCCTAGGACCGGAGGAAGGCACCTTC
CDR3aa: CASSLGPEEGTF
abundance: .
d_gene: .
j_gene: TRBJ1-2
v_gene: TRBV3-1/TRBV3-2

CDR3nt: TGTGCCAGCACTCGGGGCGCGGGAGAAGGCTACACCTTC
CDR3aa: CASTRGAGEGYTF
abundance: once
d_gene: .
j_gene: TRBJ1-2
v_gene: TRBV28

CDR3nt: TGTGCCAGCAGCCAAGAATCGGGACTCCCATCTAATACGCAGTATTTT
CDR3aa: CASSQESGLPSNTQYF
abundance: .
d_gene: .
j_gene: TRBJ2-3
v_gene: TRBV4-2

CDR3nt: TGTGCCAGCCGGTCGACTCGGGACACTGAAGCTTTCTTT
CDR3aa: CASRSTRDTEAFF
abundance: once
d_gene: .
j_gene: TRBJ1-1
v_gene: TRBV6-5

CDR3nt: TGTGCCAGTAGTATGATGGGCAGGGGGTATCAGCCCCAGCATTTT
CDR3aa: CASSMMGRGYQPQHF
abundance: .
d_gene: TRBD1
j_gene: TRBJ1-5
v_gene: TRBV19

CDR3nt: TGTGCCAGCAGCTCCCATAGCGACTATGGCTACACCTTC
CDR3aa: CASSSHSDYGYTF
abundance: few
d_gene: .
j_gene: TRBJ1-2
v_gene: TRBV5-4

CDR3nt: TGTGCCAGCAGCCAAGGGCTAGCGGGGTACCAAGAGACCCAGTACTTC
CDR3aa: CASSQGLAGYQETQYF
abundance: .
d_gene: TRBD2
j_gene: TRBJ2-5
v_gene: TRBV3-1/TRBV3-2

CDR3nt: TGTGCCAGCTCATCCGGACAGATCGGAGAGACCCAGTACTTC
CDR3aa: CASSSGQIGETQYF
abundance: .
d_gene: .
j_gene: TRBJ2-5
v_gene: TRBV18

CDR3nt: TGTGCCAGCAGTGAACCACAGGATGACAATGAGCAGTTCTTC
CDR3aa: CASSEPQDDNEQFF
abundance: .
d_gene: .
j_gene: TRBJ2-1
v_gene: TRBV6-1

CDR3nt: TGTGCCAGCAGCCAAGAATCAGGCTCCGGCACCATATATTTT
CDR3aa: CASSQESGSGTIYF
abundance: .
d_gene: .
j_gene: TRBJ1-3
v_gene: TRBV3-1/TRBV3-2

CDR3nt: TGTGCCAGCAGCTCCACAGGAGCCTATGGCTACACCTTC
CDR3aa: CASSSTGAYGYTF
abundance: .
d_gene: .
j_gene: TRBJ1-2
v_gene: TRBV7-2

CDR3nt: TGTGCCTGGAGTAAGGGGCAATCCAACGTACCCCAGCATTTT
CDR3aa: CAWSKGQSNVPQHF
abundance: .
d_gene: .
j_gene: TRBJ1-5
v_gene: TRBV30

CDR3nt: TGTGCCAGCAGCTTAGACAGGGGTTATGGAACTGGCTACACCTTC
CDR3aa: CASSLDRGYGTGYTF
abundance: .
d_gene: TRBD1
j_gene: TRBJ1-2
v_gene: TRBV7-9

CDR3nt: TGTGCCAGCAGTTTTCAGACCGGGGGCAATCAGCCCCAGCATTTT
CDR3aa: CASSFQTGGNQPQHF
abundance: .
d_gene: .
j_gene: TRBJ1-5
v_gene: TRBV27

CDR3nt: TGTGCCAGCAGCTTAGAAGGAGGGGATAGCAATCAGCCCCAGCATTTT
CDR3aa: CASSLEGGDSNQPQHF
abundance: .
d_gene: .
j_gene: TRBJ1-5
v_gene: TRBV11-2

CDR3nt: TGTGCCAGCAGTCAGCAGTCAGGGGGTCGGCAGTTCTTC
CDR3aa: CASSQQSGGRQFF
abundance: .
d_gene: TRBD1
j_gene: TRBJ2-1
v_gene: TRBV12-3/TRBV12-4

CDR3nt: TGTGCCAGCAGCAAGGGACAGGGGGCGGGTGAGCAGTACTTC
CDR3aa: CASSKGQGAGEQYF
abundance: .
d_gene: TRBD1
j_gene: TRBJ2-7
v_gene: TRBV9

CDR3nt: TGTGCCAGCAGTTACATGGCAGGGCGAGATGAAAAACTGTTTTTT
CDR3aa: CASSYMAGRDEKLFF
abundance: .
d_gene: .
j_gene: TRBJ1-4
v_gene: TRBV6-5

CDR3nt: TGTGCCCACCGAGACGAGGGCCACACCGGGGAGCTGTTTTTT
CDR3aa: CAHRDEGHTGELFF
abundance: .
d_gene: .
j_gene: TRBJ2-2
v_gene: TRBV10-3

CDR3nt: TGTGCCGAGGGGTCTAGCGGGAGAACGCAGTACTTC
CDR3aa: CAEGSSGRTQYF
abundance: .
d_gene: TRBD2
j_gene: TRBJ2-7
v_gene: TRBV6-5

CDR3nt: TGCGCCAGCAGGACTAGCGGGGCATCTAGCACAGATACGCAGTATTTT
CDR3aa: CASRTSGASSTDTQYF
abundance: .
d_gene: TRBD2
j_gene: TRBJ2-3
v_gene: TRBV5-1

CDR3nt: TGTGCCAGCAGCTTAGCCGGAGGGACGAACACCGGGGAGCTGTTTTTT
CDR3aa: CASSLAGGTNTGELFF
abundance: .
d_gene: .
j_gene: TRBJ2-2
v_gene: TRBV7-6

CDR3nt: TGTGCCAGCAGCACCGGGACACCTAGCAATCAGCCCCAGCATTTT
CDR3aa: CASSTGTPSNQPQHF
abundance: few
d_gene: .
j_gene: TRBJ1-5
v_gene: TRBV2

CDR3nt: TGTGCCAGCAGCTTAGGTGGGGGCCCGGCTTTCTTT
CDR3aa: CASSLGGGPAFF
abundance: .
d_gene: .
j_gene: TRBJ1-1
v_gene: TRBV7-9